What follows are 15 T cell receptor beta chains derived from one specimen sequenced in a study of human T cells and chemical hapten exposure. Sample time point: pre-sensitization, week 0. The sample's treatment: therapeutic diphenylcyclopropenone sensitization with weekly scalp DPC. TCRdb itself ran the RACE reads through MiXCR, one entry per CDR3 protein. Of more than 70,000 distinct CDR3 sequences listed, 6.5% to 10% are singletons. Sample: whole blood, taken in connection with sensitization to the hapten diphenylcyclopropenone (DPC). The receptors originated from a man in his forties with alopecia areata. Some clones in this sample may be carry-over from other donors' samples.

V usage is TRBV6-6 and J usage is TRBJ2-2, with 8 positions matching TRBD1. V trimming: 8 bases; J trimming: 4 bases; junction bases outside the gene matches: 9. The germline V gene encodes CDR1 MNHNY and CDR2 SVGAGI (reference sequence). The CDR3 is 15 residues long. The chain's CDR3 is CASVQDRVSTGELFF. CDR3 DNA sequence: TGTGCCAGCGTCCAGGACAGGGTTAGCACCGGGGAGCTGTTTTTT.

The chain links TRBV9 to TRBJ2-2; TRBD2 matches at 7 bases. Germline V gene sequence: CDR1 SGDLS, CDR2 YYNGEE. After removal of 4 bases from V and 1 base from J, the junction contained 10 bases not matched to a gene. The CDR3 runs 17 residues. This chain's CDR3 is CASSPLGGGLNTGELFF. CDR3 nucleotides: TGTGCCAGCAGCCCCCTTGGCGGGGGACTGAACACCGGGGAGCTGTTTTTT.

V gene TRBV4-3 combines with J gene TRBJ2-3; the match to TRBD1 covers 9 bases. The V gene end was trimmed by 4 bases and the J gene end by 6 bases; junction bases not matched to a gene: 17. Looked up from germline, CDR1 is LGHNA and CDR2 is YSLEER. This CDR3 contains 18 residues. CDR3 sequence reads: CASSRDRVTSAHPDTQYF. The CDR3 DNA is TGCGCCAGCAGCCGGGACAGGGTAACTAGCGCCCACCCCGATACGCAGTATTTT.

The chain uses TRBV9 and TRBJ2-3; a weak D match, TRBD2 (5 bases). The ends were cut back, 3 bases at V and 1 base at J, with 9 bases in the middle. Per the germline V gene, CDR1 is SGDLS and CDR2 is YYNGEE. The CDR3 sequence is 14 residues long. CDR3 residues: CASSGDYGTDTQYF. DNA of the CDR3: TGTGCCAGCAGCGGTGACTACGGCACAGATACGCAGTATTTT.

This clonotype showed up many times. The genes are TRBV6-5 and TRBJ1-4; D is unresolved. CDR1 is MNHEY and CDR2 is SVGAGI in the germline V gene. The CDR3 has 14 amino acids. Trimming stripped 6 bases from V and 4 bases from J, with 12 bases between. The CDR3 protein is CASSPTAFNEKLFF. The CDR3 DNA reads TGTGCCAGCAGCCCGACTGCTTTTAATGAAAAACTGTTTTTT.

The chain employs TRBV5-1 and TRBJ1-4; D perhaps matches TRBD1 (5 bases). The length of the CDR3 is 14 residues. Germline assignment: CDR1 SGHRS and CDR2 YFSETQ. V was trimmed by 4 bases and J by 4 bases, leaving 11 bases between them. Written as DNA, the CDR3 is TGCGCCAGCAGCCGCAGTGGGGGTAATGAAAAACTGTTTTTT. Translating gives CASSRSGGNEKLFF.

This chain links TRBV5-5 with TRBJ2-7; possible D gene TRBD1, 6 bases. The ends were cut back, 1 base at V and 3 bases at J, with 11 bases in the middle. CDR1 SGHKS and CDR2 YYEKEE come from the germline V gene (reference sequence). The length of the CDR3 is 14 residues. This CDR3 is CASSLSGRGYEQYV. The CDR3, as DNA: TGTGCCAGCAGCTTGTCTGGCAGGGGCTACGAGCAGTACGTC.

There are many counts of this clonotype. This chain joins TRBV5-6 and TRBJ1-2, with 7 bases identical to TRBD1. Germline values: CDR1 SGHDT, CDR2 YYEEEE. The CDR3 is made up of 15 amino acids. Trimming removed 5 bases from V and 4 bases from J; junction bases left unmatched: 11. CDR3 sequence reads: CASRSGLDRLYGYTF. CDR3 DNA: TGTGCCAGCAGGTCAGGGTTGGACAGGCTCTATGGCTACACCTTC.

This clonotype was counted ten times or more. The chain recombines TRBV28 with TRBJ2-6; 7 nucleotides line up with TRBD1. Germline assignment: CDR1 MDHEN and CDR2 SYDVKM. The J segment lost 1 base and the V segment lost 5 bases, leaving 17 bases of the junction unmatched. This CDR3 has 20 residues. DNA of the CDR3: TGTGCCAGCAGTCAAGTAAGGGGGCGGAGTAGTATGTCTGGGGCCAACGTCCTGACTTTC. Translating it yields CASSQVRGRSSMSGANVLTF. The complete variable domain, with remaining parts taken from reference TRBV28 and TRBJ2-6, reads DVKVTQSSRYLVKRTGEKVFLECVQDMDHENMFWYRQDPGLGLRLIYFSYDVKMKEKGDIPEGYSVSREKKERFSLILESASTNQTSMYLCASSQVRGRSSMSGANVLTFGAGSRLTVL.

V and J are TRBV7-3 and TRBJ2-7; possibly TRBD1 for D (6 bases). The germline CDR1 and CDR2 sequences are SGHTA and FQGTGA. V lost 5 bases, J lost 0 bases, and 8 bases lay in between. The CDR3 contains 13 residues. The CDR3: CASSRDNSYEQYF. The DNA of the CDR3 is TGTGCCAGCAGCCGGGACAACTCCTACGAGCAGTACTTC.

This clonotype has a count of ten or more. V and J are TRBV7-2 and TRBJ2-7; 8 bases align to TRBD2. Germline V gene lookup returns CDR1 SGHTA and CDR2 FQGNSA. The CDR3 is made up of 15 amino acids. The J segment lost 2 bases and the V segment lost 2 bases, leaving 5 bases of the junction unmatched. In DNA form, the CDR3 reads TGTGCCAGCAGCTTAATCTCCGGGGGGGCCTACGAGCAGTACTTC. It is translated as CASSLISGGAYEQYF.

This clonotype was detected ten times or more. The chain is built from TRBV7-7 and TRBJ2-1, with TRBD2 identical over 10 bases. Germline loops: CDR1 SSHAT, CDR2 FNYEAQ (reference sequence). This CDR3 is 17 amino acids long. J was trimmed by 4 bases and V by 3 bases; bases with no gene match: 9. This CDR3 is CASSFRLAGRSYNEQFF. The CDR3 DNA sequence: TGTGCCAGCAGCTTCCGACTAGCGGGCCGATCTTACAATGAGCAGTTCTTC. Full variable domain (remainder filled in from reference TRBV7-7 and TRBJ2-1): GAGVSQSPRYKVTKRGQDVTLRCDPISSHATLYWYQQALGQGPEFLTYFNYEAQPDKSGLPSDRFSAERPEGSISTLTIQRTEQRDSAMYRCASSFRLAGRSYNEQFFGPGTRLTVL.

This clonotype was seen at least ten times. This CDR3 is CASSPLDRGEQYV. CDR3 nucleotides: TGTGCCAGCTCACCTCTGGACAGGGGCGAGCAGTACGTC. V is TRBV18 and J is TRBJ2-7; 9 bases are shared with TRBD1. The CDR3 has 13 amino acids. Germline lookup yields CDR1 KGHSH and CDR2 LQKENI. Trimming cost V 3 bases and J 6 bases; bases outside gene matches: 3.

This clonotype was recorded at least ten times. The chain carries TRBV29-1 and TRBJ2-5, with D possibly being TRBD1 (5 bases). The CDR3 length is 12 residues. V was shortened by 7 bases and J by 2 bases, with 11 bases between the two germline ends. Germline V CDR1 and CDR2: SQVTM, ANQGSEA. The CDR3 region has the DNA TGCAGCGCTTCAGGGATACAAGAGACCCAGTACTTC. It yields the protein CSASGIQETQYF.

V gene TRBV20-1 combines with J gene TRBJ1-6, with 10 nucleotides matching TRBD1. Germline lookup yields CDR1 DFQATT and CDR2 SNEGSKA (reference sequence). This CDR3 is built from 16 residues. With 6 bases clipped from V and 5 bases from J, the junction kept 10 bases outside the gene matches. Here the CDR3 DNA reads TGCAGTGCGCCTTGGCTCGGGACAGGGGATAATTCACCCCTCCACTTT. Protein product: CSAPWLGTGDNSPLHF.